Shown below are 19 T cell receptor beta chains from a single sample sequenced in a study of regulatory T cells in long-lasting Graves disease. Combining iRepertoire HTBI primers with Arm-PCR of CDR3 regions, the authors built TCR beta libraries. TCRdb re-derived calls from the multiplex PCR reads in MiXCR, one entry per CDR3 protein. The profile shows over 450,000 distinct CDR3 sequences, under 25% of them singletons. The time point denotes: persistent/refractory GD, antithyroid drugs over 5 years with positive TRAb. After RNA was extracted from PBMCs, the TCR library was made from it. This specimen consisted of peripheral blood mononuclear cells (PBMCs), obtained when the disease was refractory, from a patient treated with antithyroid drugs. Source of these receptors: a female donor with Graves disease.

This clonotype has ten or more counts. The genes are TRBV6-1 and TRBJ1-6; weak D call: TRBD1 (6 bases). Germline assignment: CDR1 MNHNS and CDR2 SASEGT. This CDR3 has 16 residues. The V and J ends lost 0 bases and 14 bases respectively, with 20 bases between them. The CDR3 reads CASSEALYRVFFTLHF. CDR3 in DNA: TGTGCCAGCAGTGAAGCCCTGTACAGGGTTTTCTTCACCCTCCACTTT.

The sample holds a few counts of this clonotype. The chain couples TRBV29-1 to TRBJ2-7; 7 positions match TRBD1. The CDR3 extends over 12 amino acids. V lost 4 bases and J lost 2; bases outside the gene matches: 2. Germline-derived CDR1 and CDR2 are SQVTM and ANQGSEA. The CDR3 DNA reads TGCAGCGTTGGGGGGACAGCCTACGAGCAGTACTTC. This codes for CSVGGTAYEQYF.

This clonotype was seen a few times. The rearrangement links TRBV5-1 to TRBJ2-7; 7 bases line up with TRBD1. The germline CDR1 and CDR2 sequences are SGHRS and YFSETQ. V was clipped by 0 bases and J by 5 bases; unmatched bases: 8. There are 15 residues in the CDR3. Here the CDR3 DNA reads TGCGCCAGCAGCTTGGGACTACAGGGGTCCCACGAGCAGTACTTC. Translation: CASSLGLQGSHEQYF.

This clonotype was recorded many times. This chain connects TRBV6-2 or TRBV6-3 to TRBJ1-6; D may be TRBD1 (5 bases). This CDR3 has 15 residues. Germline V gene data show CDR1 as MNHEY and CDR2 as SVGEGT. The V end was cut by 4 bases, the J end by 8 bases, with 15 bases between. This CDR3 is CASSLRGQGDSPLHF. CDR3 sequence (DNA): TGTGCCAGCAGTTTGAGAGGACAAGGGGATTCACCCCTCCACTTT.

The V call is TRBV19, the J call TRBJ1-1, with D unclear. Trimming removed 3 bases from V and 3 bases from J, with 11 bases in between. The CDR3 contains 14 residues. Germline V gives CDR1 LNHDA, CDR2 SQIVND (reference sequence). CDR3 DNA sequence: TGTGCCAGTAGTATCACGGACGGCTACACTGAAGCTTTCTTT. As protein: CASSITDGYTEAFF.

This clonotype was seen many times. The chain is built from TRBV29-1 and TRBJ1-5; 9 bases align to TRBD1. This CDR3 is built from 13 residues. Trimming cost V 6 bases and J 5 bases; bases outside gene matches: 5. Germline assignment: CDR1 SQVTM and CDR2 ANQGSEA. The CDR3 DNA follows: TGCAGCGTCCAGGGACAGGGAGATCAGCCCCAGCATTTT. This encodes CSVQGQGDQPQHF.

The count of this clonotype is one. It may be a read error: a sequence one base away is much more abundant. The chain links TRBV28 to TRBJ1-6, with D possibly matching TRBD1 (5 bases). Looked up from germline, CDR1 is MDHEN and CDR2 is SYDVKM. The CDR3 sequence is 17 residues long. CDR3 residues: CASSSLQGSWSNPPLHF. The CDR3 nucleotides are TGTGCCAGCAGTTCGCTCCAGGGTAGCTGGTCTAATCCACCCCTCCACTTT.

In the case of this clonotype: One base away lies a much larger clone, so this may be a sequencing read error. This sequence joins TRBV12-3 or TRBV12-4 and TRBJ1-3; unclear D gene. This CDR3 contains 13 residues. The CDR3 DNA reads TGTGCCAGCGGACCTTTCTCTGGAAACACCACATATTTT. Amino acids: CASGPFSGNTTYF.

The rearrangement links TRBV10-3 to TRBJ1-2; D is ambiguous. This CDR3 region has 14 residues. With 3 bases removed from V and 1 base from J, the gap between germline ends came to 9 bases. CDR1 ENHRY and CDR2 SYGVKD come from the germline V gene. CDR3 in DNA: TGTGCCATCAGTGATGACACCGTTAACTATGGCTACACCTTC. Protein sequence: CAISDDTVNYGYTF.

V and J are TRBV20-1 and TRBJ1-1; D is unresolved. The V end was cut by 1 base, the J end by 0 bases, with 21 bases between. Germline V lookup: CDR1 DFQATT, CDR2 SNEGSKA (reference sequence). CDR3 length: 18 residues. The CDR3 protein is CSARVRPGDFRLNTEAFF. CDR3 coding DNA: TGCAGTGCTAGAGTTCGACCGGGCGATTTTCGGCTGAACACTGAAGCTTTCTTT.

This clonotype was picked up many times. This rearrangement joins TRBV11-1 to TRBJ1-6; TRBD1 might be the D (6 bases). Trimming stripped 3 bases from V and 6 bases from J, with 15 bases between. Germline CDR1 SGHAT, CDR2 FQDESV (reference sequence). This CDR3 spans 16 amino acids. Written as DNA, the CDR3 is TGTGCCAGCAGCTTGGACAGTTACGGACTTAATTCACCCCTCCACTTT. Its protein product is CASSLDSYGLNSPLHF.

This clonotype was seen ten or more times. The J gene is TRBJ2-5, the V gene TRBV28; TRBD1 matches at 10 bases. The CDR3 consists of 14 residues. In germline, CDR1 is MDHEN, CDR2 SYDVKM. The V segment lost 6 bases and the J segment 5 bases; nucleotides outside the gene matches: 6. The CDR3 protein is CASSPTGGAETQYF. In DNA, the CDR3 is TGTGCCAGCAGCCCGACAGGGGGCGCGGAGACCCAGTACTTC. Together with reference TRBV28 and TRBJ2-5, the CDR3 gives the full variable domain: DVKVTQSSRYLVKRTGEKVFLECVQDMDHENMFWYRQDPGLGLRLIYFSYDVKMKEKGDIPEGYSVSREKKERFSLILESASTNQTSMYLCASSPTGGAETQYFGPGTRLLVL.

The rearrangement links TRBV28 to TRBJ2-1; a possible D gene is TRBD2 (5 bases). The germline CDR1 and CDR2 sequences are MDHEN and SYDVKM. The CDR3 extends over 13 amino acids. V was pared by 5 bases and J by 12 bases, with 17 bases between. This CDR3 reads CASSPGRNTGQFF. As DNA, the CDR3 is TGTGCCAGCAGTCCGGGGAGAAATACTGGGCAGTTCTTC.

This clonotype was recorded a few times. CDR3 loop: CASNQVGNTIYF. CDR3 nucleotide sequence: TGTGCCAGCAACCAGGTTGGAAACACCATATATTTT. The rearrangement uses TRBV6-1 and TRBJ1-3; D is uncertain. The germline V gene encodes CDR1 MNHNS and CDR2 SASEGT. The CDR3 is made up of 12 amino acids. Between the trimmed V and J ends, which lost 7 bases and 3 bases, there was a span of 7 bases.

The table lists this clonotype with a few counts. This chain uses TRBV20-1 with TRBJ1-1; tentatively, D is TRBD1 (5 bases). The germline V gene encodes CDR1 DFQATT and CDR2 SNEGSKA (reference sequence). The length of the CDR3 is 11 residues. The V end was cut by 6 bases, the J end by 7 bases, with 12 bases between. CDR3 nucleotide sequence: TGCAGTGCAGGGGAGAGGCATGAAGCTTTCTTT. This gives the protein CSAGERHEAFF.

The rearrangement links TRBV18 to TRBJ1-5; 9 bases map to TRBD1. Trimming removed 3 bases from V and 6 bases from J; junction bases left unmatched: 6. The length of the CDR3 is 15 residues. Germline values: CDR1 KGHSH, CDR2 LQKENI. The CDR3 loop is CASSPDRGSAQPQHF. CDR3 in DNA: TGTGCCAGCTCACCGGACAGGGGAAGCGCTCAGCCCCAGCATTTT.

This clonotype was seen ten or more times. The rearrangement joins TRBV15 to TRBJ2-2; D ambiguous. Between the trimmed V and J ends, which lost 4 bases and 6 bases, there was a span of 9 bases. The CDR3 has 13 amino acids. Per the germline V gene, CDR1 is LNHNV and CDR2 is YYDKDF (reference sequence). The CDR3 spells CATSILRSGELFF. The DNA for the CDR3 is TGTGCCACCAGCATACTCAGGTCCGGGGAGCTGTTTTTT.

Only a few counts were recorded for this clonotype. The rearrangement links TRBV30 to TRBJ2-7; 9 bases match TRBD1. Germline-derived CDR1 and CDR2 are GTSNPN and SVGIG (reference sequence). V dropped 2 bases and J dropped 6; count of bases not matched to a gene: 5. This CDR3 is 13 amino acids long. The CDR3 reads CAWSRKDRGEQYF. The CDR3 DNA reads TGTGCCTGGAGTCGCAAGGACAGGGGCGAGCAGTACTTC.

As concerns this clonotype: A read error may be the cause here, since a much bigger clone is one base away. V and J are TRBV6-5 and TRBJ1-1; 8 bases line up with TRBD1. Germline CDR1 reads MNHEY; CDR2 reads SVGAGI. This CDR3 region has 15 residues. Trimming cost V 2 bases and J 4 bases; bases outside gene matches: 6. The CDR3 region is CASSYDHRGSTEAFF. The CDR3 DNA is TGTGCCAGCAGTTACGATCACAGGGGGAGCACTGAAGCTTTCTTT.